Below, 7 T cell receptor beta chains from the same sample are listed, as sequenced in a study of post-analysis software for immune sequencing data. General study findings and limits: There were five or six TRBV segments more frequent in patients than controls, and TRBV5-6, TRBV5-1 and TRBV20-1 were among them.

Unique molecular identifiers were built into the TCR beta cDNA libraries. MiXCR, applied by TCRdb to the PCR reads, yields one record per CDR3 protein. Among hundreds of thousands of distinct CDR3 sequences listed, 30% were seen once. Their specific antigens are unknown. The sequencing input was blood. The receptors originated from a girl aged 5-17 years with multiple sclerosis.

With regard to this clonotype: The junction departs from germline at one end; a sequencing error may be responsible. The DNA of the CDR3 is TGCAATGCTCCTGGACAGGGGGATCTTCGGCCCGGGGAGCTGTTTTTT. Amino acids: CNAPGQGDLRPGELFF. The V call is TRBV20-1, the J call TRBJ2-2, with 10 bases identical to TRBD1. Germline V lookup: CDR1 DFQATT, CDR2 SNEGSKA (reference sequence). There are 16 residues in the CDR3.

This clonotype has just a few counts. The chain has TRBV6-1 and TRBJ2-1; TRBD2 agrees at 7 bases. V was pared by 6 bases and J by 3 bases, with 14 bases of the junction left unmatched. The CDR3 covers 17 residues. Germline CDR1 MNHNS, CDR2 SASEGT. CDR3 sequence: CASRRVSGTILYNEQFF. The CDR3 nucleotides read TGTGCCAGCAGGAGGGTCTCCGGGACTATTCTCTACAATGAGCAGTTCTTC.

At least ten counts were recorded for this clonotype. The chain employs TRBV6-4 and TRBJ2-5; D is tentatively TRBD1 or TRBD2 (5 bases each). The CDR3 has 13 amino acids. Germline V gives CDR1 MRHNA, CDR2 SNTAGT. V was shortened by 6 bases and J by 4 bases, with 12 bases between the two germline ends. In DNA form, the CDR3 reads TGTGCCAGCAGCAACGGGGCCGGAGAGACCCAGTACTTC. This sequence encodes CASSNGAGETQYF.

The genes are TRBV28 and TRBJ2-2; no definite D call. This CDR3 comprises 15 residues. CDR1 MDHEN and CDR2 SYDVKM come from the germline V gene. V gave up 1 base and J gave up 3 bases, with 9 bases separating them. The chain's CDR3 is CASSLLAEDTGELFF. CDR3 DNA: TGTGCCAGCAGTTTATTGGCAGAGGACACCGGGGAGCTGTTTTTT.

This clonotype was observed a single time. CDR3 loop: CSAAGASYNEQFF. The CDR3 DNA follows: TGCAGCGCTGCGGGTGCCTCCTACAATGAGCAGTTCTTC. J is TRBJ2-1 and V is TRBV29-1; the D gene is possibly TRBD2 (5 bases). Germline loops: CDR1 SQVTM, CDR2 ANQGSEA. Trimming removed 7 bases from V and 0 bases from J, with 10 bases in between. The CDR3 runs to 13 residues.

This chain links TRBV5-1 with TRBJ1-6; tentative D call: TRBD1 (6 bases). Germline CDR1 reads SGHRS; CDR2 reads YFSETQ. The CDR3 has 15 amino acids. The V end was cut by 4 bases, the J end by 10 bases, with 18 bases between. CDR3 amino acids: CASSPLAGGRSPLHF. The CDR3, as DNA: TGCGCCAGCAGCCCCCTTGCGGGGGGCAGATCACCCCTCCACTTT.

This chain links TRBV20-1 with TRBJ1-1; D uncertain. The CDR3 loop spans 12 amino acids. Germline CDR1 and CDR2: DFQATT and SNEGSKA (reference sequence). CDR3: CRTPPPVKKAFF. Here the CDR3 DNA reads TGCAGGACCCCCCCTCCGGTTAAAAAAGCTTTCTTT.